What follows are 13 T cell receptor beta chains derived from one specimen sequenced in a study of T cells in Graves' hyperthyroidism and ophthalmopathy. From RNA transcripts, TCR beta CDR3 regions were amplified. Using the HTBI primer set, a first-round RT-PCR was run on the TCR CDR3. Using its own MiXCR run on the multiplex PCR reads, TCRdb lists one record per CDR3 protein. The repertoire holds hundreds of thousands of distinct CDR3 sequences, 38% seen once, with roughly 8.3% in the top ten. Sequenced input: blood. These receptors were taken from a man aged 18 to 35 with Graves' hyperthyroidism.

The chain couples TRBV9 to TRBJ1-4; weak D call: TRBD1 (5 bases). Germline lookup yields CDR1 SGDLS and CDR2 YYNGEE. The CDR3 consists of 15 residues. Trimming stripped 1 base from V and 5 bases from J, with 12 bases between. DNA for the CDR3: TGTGCCAGCAGCGTATTAGCAGGGCCGAATGAAAAACTGTTTTTT. Translation: CASSVLAGPNEKLFF.

V and J are TRBV24-1 and TRBJ1-5, with a tentative D call TRBD1 (5 bases). This CDR3 is 14 amino acids long. Germline CDR1 is KGHDR and CDR2 is SFDVKD. Trimming cost V 11 bases and J 2 bases, with 15 bases left between them. The CDR3 sequence: CAIGRGFGNQPQHF. The CDR3 DNA is TGTGCCATTGGACGGGGGTTCGGCAATCAGCCCCAGCATTTT.

V usage is TRBV7-9 and J usage is TRBJ2-2; no firm D call. Trimming pared 5 bases from V and 3 bases from J, leaving 13 bases between. Germline loops: CDR1 SEHNR, CDR2 FQNEAQ (reference sequence). CDR3 length: 15 residues. CDR3 sequence reads: CASSQEDLYTGELFF. CDR3 sequence (DNA): TGTGCCAGCAGCCAAGAGGACCTATACACCGGGGAGCTGTTTTTT.

This clonotype was seen just once. V and J are TRBV10-3 and TRBJ1-1, with 12 bases aligning to TRBD1. The CDR3 contains 17 residues. In germline, CDR1 is ENHRY, CDR2 SYGVKD. Losses at the gene ends were 10 bases for V and 5 bases for J; bases not matched to a gene: 17. CDR3: CASSTTGTGGAWTEAFF. CDR3 nucleotide sequence: TGTGCCAGCAGCACAACCGGGACAGGGGGCGCTTGGACTGAAGCTTTCTTT.

Only one count was recorded for this clonotype. Possible read error: a much larger clone is one base away. The chain employs TRBV19 and TRBJ2-7; 7 nucleotides align to TRBD1. This CDR3 region has 13 residues. Germline loops: CDR1 LNHDA, CDR2 SQIVND (reference sequence). Here the CDR3 DNA reads TGTGCCAGTGGTATAGGGGACAGATACGAGCAGTACTTC. Its protein is CASGIGDRYEQYF.

The rearrangement links TRBV7-8 to TRBJ2-7; perhaps TRBD1 as D (7 bases). Per germline, CDR1 SGHVS and CDR2 FQNEAQ. CDR3 length: 13 residues. V shed 3 bases and J shed 6 bases, with 12 bases lying between them. CDR3: CASSLGRGAEQYF. In nucleotides, the CDR3 is TGTGCCAGCAGCTTGGGCAGGGGGGCCGAGCAGTACTTC.

V usage is TRBV20-1 and J usage is TRBJ2-3, with TRBD1 identical over 9 bases. The CDR3 runs 15 residues. Germline assignment: CDR1 DFQATT and CDR2 SNEGSKA (reference sequence). V gave up 3 bases and J gave up 3 bases; unmatched junction bases: 7. CDR3 sequence reads: CSASLGQGRTDTQYF. CDR3 coding DNA: TGCAGTGCTAGCCTAGGACAGGGGAGGACAGATACGCAGTATTTT.

This clonotype was seen repeatedly, ten times or more. V gene TRBV2 combines with J gene TRBJ1-1; 10 positions agree with TRBD1. Germline CDR1 and CDR2: SNHLY and FYNNEI. The CDR3 runs 14 residues. With 5 bases clipped from V and 1 base from J, the junction kept 1 base outside the gene matches. The CDR3 DNA reads as TGTGCCAGCAGTCGACAGGGGGCGAACACTGAAGCTTTCTTT. Encoded protein: CASSRQGANTEAFF.

This clonotype was seen repeatedly, ten times or more. V is TRBV7-8 and J is TRBJ1-2; no clear D gene. Germline CDR1 SGHVS, CDR2 FQNEAQ. Trimming shortened V by 1 base and J by 0 bases, and 12 bases separated the two germline ends. The CDR3 is 16 residues long. The CDR3 nucleotides read TGTGCCAGCAGCTTAGACGGCGAGCTGCCTAACTATGGCTACACCTTC. This codes for CASSLDGELPNYGYTF.

The chain employs TRBV5-1 and TRBJ2-7; D possibly corresponds to TRBD2 (6 bases). The length of the CDR3 is 15 residues. With 4 bases removed from V and 2 bases from J, the gap between germline ends came to 16 bases. CDR1 SGHRS and CDR2 YFSETQ come from the germline V gene. CDR3 DNA: TGCGCCAGCAGCGATCTGTCGGGACTGGCCTACGAGCAGTACTTC. Translating gives CASSDLSGLAYEQYF.

Concerning this clonotype: The DNA is omitted, as the CDR3 cannot be located on it reliably, and the CDR3 follows TCRdb's listing. The rearrangement joins TRBV19 to TRBJ1-1. The germline CDR1 and CDR2 sequences are LNHDA and SQIVND (reference sequence). The CDR3 spans 13 residues, counting both ends. CDR3 residues: CASILAGGTEAFF.

Worth noting for this clonotype: The conserved phenylalanine or tryptophan normally closing the CDR3 is absent here, so this likely arose from a read error. V usage is TRBV10-3 and J usage is TRBJ1-5; 9 nucleotides line up with TRBD1. The germline CDR1 and CDR2 sequences are ENHRY and SYGVKD. V gave up 10 bases and J gave up 2 bases; unmatched junction bases: 6. This CDR3 is 14 amino acids long. The CDR3: CASTGGLGNQPQHS. CDR3 nucleotide sequence: TGTGCCAGCACAGGGGGCCTGGGCAATCAGCCCCAGCATTCT.

This clonotype has more than one count but fewer than ten. This sequence joins TRBV20-1 and TRBJ1-6; 11 bases map to TRBD1. CDR3 size: 17 residues. V gave up 7 bases and J gave up 0 bases; unmatched junction bases: 8. Looked up from germline, CDR1 is DFQATT and CDR2 is SNEGSKA (reference sequence). CDR3 bases: TGCAGTGTCTCAACCGGGACAGGGGGCTCCTATAATTCACCCCTCCACTTT. Protein product: CSVSTGTGGSYNSPLHF.